A single sample gave rise to the 7 T cell receptor beta chains below, sequenced in a study of T cells in Graves' hyperthyroidism and ophthalmopathy. Amplified TCR beta CDR3 regions derived from RNA transcripts. A set of HTBI primers served as the primers for a first-round RT-PCR of the TCR CDR3. TCRdb re-called the multiplex PCR reads through MiXCR, storing one row per CDR3 protein. The sample includes more than 300,000 distinct CDR3 sequences, about 18% of them seen just once. Sample: blood. Receptors were obtained from a woman aged 25-40 years with Graves' hyperthyroidism that later progressed to Graves' ophthalmopathy.

This clonotype turned up a few times. This sequence joins TRBV6-1 and TRBJ2-3; D gene ambiguous. CDR1 is MNHNS, CDR2 SASEGT, per germline. Trimming pared 7 bases from V and 4 bases from J, leaving 9 bases between. The CDR3 sequence is 12 residues long. The CDR3 here is CASKRSSDTQYF. Written as DNA, the CDR3 is TGTGCCAGCAAAAGGAGTTCAGATACGCAGTATTTT.

This clonotype was seen a few times. The chain combines TRBV19 with TRBJ2-1, with D unresolved. Germline lookup yields CDR1 LNHDA and CDR2 SQIVND (reference sequence). Trimming removed 1 base from V and 0 bases from J, with 4 bases in between. The CDR3 has 14 amino acids. The CDR3 coding sequence is TGTGCCAGTAGTATAGGAGGCTCCTACAATGAGCAGTTCTTC. Encoded protein: CASSIGGSYNEQFF.

Only a few counts were recorded for this clonotype. The rearrangement links TRBV14 to TRBJ2-7, with 10 bases matching TRBD1. CDR1 and CDR2 from the germline V gene are SGHDN and FVKESK. The CDR3 extends over 14 amino acids. V dropped 3 bases and J dropped 4; count of bases not matched to a gene: 3. The CDR3 bases are TGTGCCAGCAGCCATTGGGACAGGGGATACGAGCAGTACTTC. It codes for CASSHWDRGYEQYF.

There are many counts of this clonotype. The J gene is TRBJ2-3, the V gene TRBV20-1, with D tentatively TRBD1 or TRBD2 (5 bases each). Between the trimmed V and J ends, which lost 3 bases and 5 bases, there was a span of 15 bases. The CDR3 is made up of 14 amino acids. Germline CDR1 and CDR2: DFQATT and SNEGSKA (reference sequence). The CDR3: CSARKGWGRDTQYF. CDR3 DNA: TGCAGTGCTAGGAAGGGGTGGGGGAGAGATACGCAGTATTTT.

The chain couples TRBV4-1 to TRBJ1-4; possibly TRBD1 for D (6 bases). In germline, CDR1 is MGHRA, CDR2 YSYEKL. Deletions cut 4 bases from V and 6 bases from J, with 12 bases between. The CDR3 length is 14 residues. The chain's CDR3 is CASSLPGADEKLFF. Here the CDR3 DNA reads TGCGCCAGCAGCCTCCCAGGGGCGGATGAAAAACTGTTTTTT.

This clonotype was counted a few times. The rearrangement uses TRBV18 and TRBJ1-5; TRBD1 might be the D (5 bases). The CDR3 extends over 13 amino acids. CDR1 and CDR2 (germline): KGHSH, LQKENI. V lost 2 bases, J lost 5 bases, and 7 bases lay in between. CDR3 nucleotides: TGTGCCAGCTCACCAGGCAGGGATCAGCCCCAGCATTTT. Its protein product is CASSPGRDQPQHF.

In its sample, this clonotype was seen a few times. This chain links TRBV30 with TRBJ2-7, with D tentatively TRBD1 or TRBD2 (6 bases each). V was trimmed by 0 bases and J by 5 bases, leaving 14 bases between them. Per germline, CDR1 GTSNPN and CDR2 SVGIG (reference sequence). The CDR3 runs to 14 residues. The CDR3 protein is CAWSVGGGRDEQYF. In DNA, the CDR3 is TGTGCCTGGAGTGTAGGAGGGGGGCGGGACGAGCAGTACTTC.